The 17 T cell receptor beta chains below were found in one sample sequenced in a study of blood T cell repertoires in COVID-19. Assay: immunoSEQ multiplex PCR; the TCRdb copy retains only in-frame clones and omits some. Seen here are approximately 350,000 clones, 80% to 90% observed once, and the top ten hold over 6%. Sequenced: peripheral blood. These TCRs come from a woman aged 50 to 60 with COVID-19, enrolled during active disease.

This chain connects TRBV7-9 to TRBJ1-2, with a possible D match to TRBD1 (6 bases). CDR3 length equals 14 residues. Germline V gives CDR1 SEHNR, CDR2 FQNEAQ (reference sequence). The ends were cut back, 5 bases at V and 4 bases at J, with 14 bases in the middle. CDR3: CASSPDRQTYGYTF. CDR3 DNA: TGTGCCAGCAGCCCGGACAGACAGACCTATGGCTACACCTTC.

The rearrangement uses TRBV30 and TRBJ1-1; D possibly corresponds to TRBD1 (5 bases). This CDR3 comprises 14 residues. Trimming removed 0 bases at V and 7 bases at J, with 15 bases between. CDR1 GTSNPN and CDR2 SVGIG come from the germline V gene (reference sequence). CDR3 nucleotide sequence: TGTGCCTGGAGTGTACAGGTATCTGTGGGTGAAGCTTTCTTT. Translation gives CAWSVQVSVGEAFF.

This chain uses TRBV6-1 with TRBJ2-3, with D uncertain. Germline V CDR1 and CDR2: MNHNS, SASEGT. The germline V and J ends were trimmed by 1 base and 0 bases, with 5 bases remaining between them. The CDR3 has 14 residues. This CDR3 reads CASSEVTSTDTQYF. In nucleotides, the CDR3 is TGTGCCAGCAGTGAAGTAACTAGCACAGATACGCAGTATTTT.

The chain employs TRBV5-5 and TRBJ2-1, with TRBD2 as a possible D gene (6 bases). Trimming cost V 4 bases and J 8 bases, with 10 bases left between them. Germline CDR1 SGHKS, CDR2 YYEKEE (reference sequence). The CDR3 has 12 amino acids. For the CDR3, the DNA is TGTGCCAGCAGCCTGGACTATCATGAGCAGTTCTTC. Protein: CASSLDYHEQFF.

The chain combines TRBV5-1 with TRBJ2-7, with 7 bases lining up with TRBD2. Germline CDR1 is SGHRS and CDR2 is YFSETQ. The CDR3 has 15 amino acids. Trimming cost V 0 bases and J 5 bases; bases outside gene matches: 8. The CDR3 DNA reads TGCGCCAGCAGCTTGGCCGGGCTAGCGGACCACGAGCAGTACTTC. Protein sequence: CASSLAGLADHEQYF.

This clone appeared a single time. The chain has TRBV6-5 and TRBJ2-1, with TRBD1 matching over 10 bases. The V segment lost 2 bases and the J segment 6 bases; nucleotides outside the gene matches: 7. The CDR3 is made up of 16 amino acids. Germline lookup yields CDR1 MNHEY and CDR2 SVGAGI. CDR3 sequence: CASSYRGQGRGNEQFF. The CDR3 bases are TGTGCCAGCAGTTACCGGGGACAGGGGAGGGGCAATGAGCAGTTCTTC.

This chain connects TRBV5-4 to TRBJ2-7; a weak D match, TRBD2 (5 bases). CDR3 length: 14 residues. Germline V gene data show CDR1 as SGHNT and CDR2 as YYREEE (reference sequence). The V end was cut by 4 bases, the J end by 3 bases, with 14 bases between. CDR3 protein: CASSPRGEGYEQYF. The CDR3 DNA is TGTGCCAGCAGCCCCCGCGGCGAGGGCTACGAGCAGTACTTC.

The chain has TRBV3-1 (or the pseudogene TRBV3-2) and TRBJ2-5, with a possible D match to TRBD2 (5 bases). The CDR3 covers 16 residues. Between the trimmed V and J ends, which lost 0 bases and 1 base, there was a span of 12 bases. Germline loops: CDR1 LGHDT, CDR2 YNNKEL (reference sequence). The CDR3 sequence: CASSQDPLRGQETQYF. The CDR3, as DNA: TGTGCCAGCAGCCAAGATCCCCTACGGGGCCAAGAGACCCAGTACTTC.

The V gene is TRBV4-1, the J gene TRBJ2-5; a weak D match, TRBD2 (6 bases). V lost 2 bases, J lost 5 bases, and 15 bases lay in between. CDR1 and CDR2 from the germline V gene are MGHRA and YSYEKL. The CDR3 has 15 amino acids. As DNA, the CDR3 is TGCGCCAGCAGCCAATCGGGACTCCAAACGGAGACCCAGTACTTC. Its translation is CASSQSGLQTETQYF.

To note about this clone: Mismatch with germline at one junction end may stem from a read error. The chain employs TRBV19 and TRBJ1-4; unclear D gene. The CDR3 is 13 amino acids. CDR1 is LNHDA and CDR2 is SQIVND in the germline V gene (reference sequence). This CDR3 is CASRMVTWEKLFF. CDR3 DNA: TGTGCCAGTCGTATGGTCACTTGGGAAAAACTGTTTTTT.

Regarding this clone: The same CDR3 arises from other DNA sequences in this sample as well. The rearrangement joins TRBV5-1 to TRBJ2-1, with D perhaps matching TRBD1 (5 bases). Trimming pared 0 bases from V and 5 bases from J, leaving 12 bases between. CDR3 size: 15 residues. Per the germline V gene, CDR1 is SGHRS and CDR2 is YFSETQ. This CDR3 reads CASSLVGQSHNEQFF. For the CDR3, the DNA is TGCGCCAGCAGCTTGGTAGGACAAAGCCACAATGAGCAGTTCTTC.

The chain couples TRBV18 to TRBJ2-7; D may be TRBD2 (5 bases). Germline-derived CDR1 and CDR2 are KGHSH and LQKENI. CDR3 length: 14 residues. V was cut by 0 bases and J by 2 bases, with 8 bases left in between. CDR3 loop: CASSPPLAPYEQYF. The CDR3, as DNA: TGTGCCAGCTCACCACCGTTAGCGCCCTACGAGCAGTACTTC.

Written as DNA, the CDR3 is TGTGCCACCAGTGAGGGACAGGGGTCTGAAGCTTTCTTT. It codes for CATSEGQGSEAFF. The V call is TRBV24-1, the J call TRBJ1-1; TRBD1 agrees at 10 bases. Losses at the gene ends were 4 bases for V and 6 bases for J; bases not matched to a gene: 1. This CDR3 has 13 amino acids. Germline V CDR1 and CDR2: KGHDR, SFDVKD.

The chain combines TRBV20-1 with TRBJ2-1, with 11 bases fitting TRBD2. CDR3 length equals 17 residues. CDR1 and CDR2 from the germline V gene are DFQATT and SNEGSKA (reference sequence). Trimming removed 3 bases from V and 0 bases from J; junction bases left unmatched: 7. As DNA, the CDR3 is TGCAGTGCTAGTAGCTTGGGACTAGCGGTCTCCTACAATGAGCAGTTCTTC. It codes for CSASSLGLAVSYNEQFF.

The chain joins TRBV7-3 to TRBJ1-1, with D uncertain. Germline V CDR1 and CDR2: SGHTA, FQGTGA. CDR3 size: 15 residues. V shed 2 bases and J shed 4 bases, with 14 bases lying between them. The CDR3 region is CASSLRGGRGTEAFF. The CDR3 region has the DNA TGTGCCAGCAGCTTACGGGGAGGGCGGGGCACTGAAGCTTTCTTT.

J is TRBJ2-5 and V is TRBV11-2; a possible D gene is TRBD2 (5 bases). V lost 0 bases, J lost 1 base, and 9 bases lay in between. Per the germline V gene, CDR1 is SGHAT and CDR2 is FQNNGV. The CDR3 length is 15 residues. The CDR3: CASSLDGSAQETQYF. In DNA, the CDR3 is TGTGCCAGCAGCTTAGATGGGAGTGCCCAAGAGACCCAGTACTTC.

The chain joins TRBV5-6 to TRBJ2-2; maybe TRBD2 (6 bases). Trimming cost V 4 bases and J 3 bases, with 16 bases left between them. The CDR3 length is 16 residues. Per germline, CDR1 SGHDT and CDR2 YYEEEE. The CDR3 DNA follows: TGTGCCAGCAGCCCGGGTGGAGTAGCGGACACCGGGGAGCTGTTTTTT. The encoded protein is CASSPGGVADTGELFF.